These 26 T cell receptor beta chains were all obtained from the same sample, sequenced in a study of cytomegalovirus exposure and HLA in healthy donors. The data were produced by immunoSEQ multiplex PCR, yet TCRdb's version contains in-frame clones alone and is incomplete. This sample has some 220,000 clones; approximately 90% occur once, and the top ten carry approximately 1.1%. The sample was PBMCs. These TCRs come from a woman between 18 and 29 years old in good health and CMV-seronegative.

This sequence joins TRBV7-9 and TRBJ1-2; possibly TRBD1 for D (6 bases). The V end was cut by 3 bases, the J end by 4 bases, with 15 bases between. The CDR3 consists of 15 residues. Germline V gene sequence: CDR1 SEHNR, CDR2 FQNEAQ (reference sequence). As DNA, the CDR3 is TGTGCCAGCAGCTTCAGGACAGATTTTTTCTATGGCTACACCTTC. Amino acids: CASSFRTDFFYGYTF.

This clone was found once. The chain has TRBV29-1 and TRBJ2-4; D is perhaps TRBD2 (5 bases). The CDR3 has 12 residues. Trimming left V 4 bases short and J 5 bases short, with 9 bases between. Germline CDR1 is SQVTM and CDR2 is ANQGSEA. CDR3 coding DNA: TGCAGCGTTGCGGACTTAGAAAACATTCAGTACTTC. This encodes CSVADLENIQYF.

The V gene is TRBV19, the J gene TRBJ2-7, with 9 bases identical to TRBD2. The V gene end was trimmed by 2 bases and the J gene end by 6 bases; junction bases not matched to a gene: 17. There are 18 residues in the CDR3. Germline CDR1 reads LNHDA; CDR2 reads SQIVND (reference sequence). CDR3 loop: CASSIRGFGAGGYGEQYF. The DNA of the CDR3 is TGTGCCAGTAGTATAAGGGGCTTTGGAGCGGGAGGTTACGGCGAGCAGTACTTC.

The chain joins TRBV25-1 to TRBJ2-7; maybe TRBD1 (6 bases). CDR1 and CDR2 from the germline V gene are MGHDK and SYGVNS. Trimming shortened V by 5 bases and J by 0 bases, and 17 bases separated the two germline ends. The CDR3 is 16 amino acids. This chain's CDR3 is CASSPRTAKGSYEQYF. In nucleotides, the CDR3 is TGTGCCAGCAGTCCCCGGACAGCCAAGGGCTCCTACGAGCAGTACTTC.

Only a few counts were recorded for this clone. The chain carries TRBV30 and TRBJ1-2; D is possibly TRBD1 (5 bases). The CDR3 has 13 amino acids. The V gene lost 3 bases and the J gene lost 7 bases, with 15 bases spanning the gap. CDR1 and CDR2 (germline): GTSNPN, SVGIG (reference sequence). As DNA, the CDR3 is TGTGCCTGGAGCCAACAGGTAGCCGGTGGCTACACCTTC. This translates into CAWSQQVAGGYTF.

The chain uses TRBV4-1 and TRBJ1-5; no firm D call. Germline V gives CDR1 MGHRA, CDR2 YSYEKL. With 4 bases removed from V and 2 bases from J, the gap between germline ends came to 12 bases. This CDR3 contains 15 residues. Here the CDR3 reads CASSRLNQGNQPQHF. DNA for the CDR3: TGCGCCAGCAGCCGCCTCAACCAGGGCAATCAGCCCCAGCATTTT.

V and J are TRBV5-1 and TRBJ2-1; 9 bases are a match to TRBD2. Germline V gives CDR1 SGHRS, CDR2 YFSETQ. The CDR3 runs 17 residues. V lost 4 bases to trimming and J lost 1 base; unmatched junction nucleotides: 9. The CDR3 is CASSHFPSGTSYNEQFF. The DNA of the CDR3 is TGCGCCAGCAGCCACTTTCCTAGCGGGACTTCCTACAATGAGCAGTTCTTC.

J is TRBJ2-1 and V is TRBV18; D unresolved. CDR1 is KGHSH, CDR2 LQKENI, per germline. The CDR3 has 11 amino acids. V lost 3 bases, J lost 8 bases, and 5 bases lay in between. This CDR3 is CASSPTDEQFF. The CDR3 nucleotides read TGTGCCAGCTCACCTACGGATGAGCAGTTCTTC.

The chain has TRBV27 and TRBJ1-5; D is possibly TRBD1 (6 bases). Trimming removed 6 bases at V and 2 bases at J, with 14 bases between. Germline V gene sequence: CDR1 MNHEY, CDR2 SMNVEV (reference sequence). This CDR3 comprises 15 residues. CDR3 in DNA: TGTGCCAGCAGCCCAGGGGAAAAGGGCAATCAGCCCCAGCATTTT. Its translation is CASSPGEKGNQPQHF.

The rearrangement joins TRBV5-4 to TRBJ1-2; a possible D gene is TRBD1 (6 bases). The V and J ends lost 0 bases and 8 bases respectively, with 17 bases between them. CDR3 length equals 15 residues. Germline V CDR1 and CDR2: SGHNT, YYREEE (reference sequence). CDR3 nucleotide sequence: TGTGCCAGCAGCTTGGGTGTCGCGGGGGCGTGGGGCTACACCTTC. It encodes CASSLGVAGAWGYTF.

The chain joins TRBV11-2 to TRBJ2-7; tentatively, D is TRBD2 (6 bases). The germline gives CDR1 SGHAT, CDR2 FQNNGV. The CDR3 sequence is 17 residues long. V was clipped by 5 bases and J by 3 bases, with 23 bases between them. The CDR3 spells CASSAGGLREGLYEQYF. The CDR3 DNA follows: TGTGCCAGCAGCGCTGGGGGACTCAGGGAAGGTCTCTACGAGCAGTACTTC.

The chain has TRBV28 and TRBJ1-5, with D unclear. The CDR3 contains 14 residues. Trimming took 8 bases from V and 0 from J, leaving 11 bases between them. The germline gives CDR1 MDHEN, CDR2 SYDVKM. The CDR3 DNA reads as TGTGCCAGCCTCTGGCAGAATAGCAATCAGCCCCAGCATTTT. Protein product: CASLWQNSNQPQHF.

The V gene is TRBV29-1, the J gene TRBJ2-7; D might be TRBD1 (6 bases). Deletions cut 6 bases from V and 3 bases from J, with 9 bases between. The CDR3 runs 11 residues. The germline gives CDR1 SQVTM, CDR2 ANQGSEA. This chain's CDR3 is CSVTTGYEQYF. CDR3 sequence (DNA): TGCAGCGTGACGACAGGCTACGAGCAGTACTTC.

The CDR3 protein is CASSVGLAGADTQYF. The CDR3 nucleotides are TGTGCCAGCAGTGTAGGGCTAGCGGGCGCAGATACGCAGTATTTT. V and J are TRBV6-1 and TRBJ2-3; 8 positions match TRBD2. After removal of 4 bases from V and 4 bases from J, the junction contained 7 bases not matched to a gene. CDR1 is MNHNS, CDR2 SASEGT, per germline. The CDR3 runs 15 residues.

The gene calls are TRBV19 and TRBJ1-4; 8 bases map to TRBD1. This CDR3 has 14 residues. Unmatched junction bases numbered 11, after V lost 11 bases and J lost 6 bases. The V gene's germline CDR1 is LNHDA and CDR2 SQIVND (reference sequence). CDR3 bases: TGTGCCGGGGGCTGGGCAGGGGGCTATGAAAAACTGTTTTTT. Translating gives CAGGWAGGYEKLFF.

The chain carries TRBV6-1 and TRBJ2-3; 10 positions agree with TRBD2. This CDR3 is built from 23 residues. Germline CDR1 MNHNS, CDR2 SASEGT. The V and J ends lost 4 bases and 3 bases, in that order; junction bases with no gene match: 28. The DNA of the CDR3 is TGTGCCAGCAGTGGAGCCGGGACAGGAACTTTGCTAGCGGGAGAAGGGGGGACAGATACGCAGTATTTT. This translates into CASSGAGTGTLLAGEGGTDTQYF.

V usage is TRBV30 and J usage is TRBJ1-4, with D perhaps matching TRBD1 (5 bases). CDR1 is GTSNPN and CDR2 is SVGIG in the germline V gene (reference sequence). This CDR3 region has 13 residues. The V gene lost 2 bases and the J gene lost 13 bases, with 17 bases spanning the gap. As DNA, the CDR3 is TGTGCCTGGAGTTTCGGTCCTTTGGGGGGACTGTTTTTT. Protein product: CAWSFGPLGGLFF.

J is TRBJ1-6 and V is TRBV9, with 9 bases aligning to TRBD1. Losses at the gene ends were 1 base for V and 10 bases for J; bases not matched to a gene: 6. This CDR3 comprises 15 residues. Germline CDR1 and CDR2: SGDLS and YYNGEE. The DNA for the CDR3 is TGTGCCAGCAGCGTAATGGGGACAGGGACGTCACCCCTCCACTTT. Translated, it gives CASSVMGTGTSPLHF.

The chain carries TRBV15 and TRBJ1-2; D may be TRBD1 (5 bases). Germline V gene lookup returns CDR1 LNHNV and CDR2 YYDKDF (reference sequence). CDR3 length: 16 amino acids. The V end lost 3 bases, the J end lost 2 bases, and 16 bases lay between the germline ends. CDR3 amino acids: CATSSHTVDRNYGYTF. CDR3 nucleotides: TGTGCCACCAGCAGCCATACTGTAGACAGAAACTATGGCTACACCTTC.

This clone has a handful of counts. The rearrangement links TRBV13 to TRBJ1-2; D is perhaps TRBD1 (6 bases). From germline, CDR1 is PRHDT and CDR2 FYEKMQ (reference sequence). The CDR3 has 11 amino acids. Trimming stripped 6 bases from V and 6 bases from J, with 8 bases between. The CDR3 loop is CASRWTDGYTF. CDR3 sequence (DNA): TGTGCCAGCAGGTGGACAGATGGCTACACCTTC.

V usage is TRBV7-8 and J usage is TRBJ2-1; D is perhaps TRBD2 (5 bases). Germline-derived CDR1 and CDR2 are SGHVS and FQNEAQ. CDR3 length: 12 residues. Between the trimmed V and J ends, which lost 5 bases and 6 bases, there was a span of 8 bases. CDR3 nucleotide sequence: TGTGCCAGCAGCGACGGGATCAATGAGCAGTTCTTC. Amino acid sequence: CASSDGINEQFF.

V usage is TRBV6-6 and J usage is TRBJ1-1; tentatively, D is TRBD1 (5 bases). The V and J ends lost 6 bases and 2 bases respectively, with 13 bases between them. There are 14 residues in the CDR3. The germline CDR1 and CDR2 sequences are MNHNY and SVGAGI (reference sequence). The CDR3 sequence: CASSDPQGNTEAFF. CDR3 nucleotides: TGTGCCAGCAGCGATCCGCAGGGTAACACTGAAGCTTTCTTT.

The chain recombines TRBV7-9 with TRBJ1-2; 10 bases align to TRBD1. The V segment lost 3 bases and the J segment 7 bases; nucleotides outside the gene matches: 11. The CDR3 consists of 16 residues. Germline V CDR1 and CDR2: SEHNR, FQNEAQ (reference sequence). Written as DNA, the CDR3 is TGTGCCAGCAGCTTTAAGGTCGGGACAGGGGTCGGTGGCTACACCTTC. Translating gives CASSFKVGTGVGGYTF.

The genes are TRBV2 and TRBJ2-1; D not certain. V was pared by 1 base and J by 5 bases, with 15 bases between. CDR1 and CDR2 (germline): SNHLY, FYNNEI. The CDR3 is 16 residues long. In DNA, the CDR3 is TGTGCCAGCAGTGAAGTCAAAGGTAGCAAAAACAATGAGCAGTTCTTC. It is translated as CASSEVKGSKNNEQFF.

V and J are TRBV7-2 and TRBJ1-2; 8 bases map to TRBD1. V was clipped by 4 bases and J by 5 bases; unmatched bases: 12. The CDR3 is made up of 16 amino acids. Germline CDR1 and CDR2: SGHTA and FQGNSA. The CDR3 here is CASSSDTTGVGYGYTF. CDR3 bases: TGTGCCAGCAGCTCAGACACGACAGGGGTTGGATATGGCTACACCTTC.

The chain recombines TRBV28 with TRBJ2-2; 11 positions match TRBD2. Trimming cost V 3 bases and J 0 bases; bases outside gene matches: 0. The CDR3 contains 16 residues. The germline CDR1 and CDR2 sequences are MDHEN and SYDVKM. The CDR3 is CASSLTSGANTGELFF. The CDR3 nucleotides are TGTGCCAGCAGTTTGACTAGCGGGGCGAACACCGGGGAGCTGTTTTTT.